This entry is about one T cell receptor beta chain. Its antigen is not identified. Expressed TCRB transcripts got sequenced, as all isolated RNA was reverse transcribed. TCRdb keeps only in-frame clones here, not all; method: immunoSEQ multiplex PCR. The table records some 350,000 clones, approximately 12% of them present only once. This sample was taken from a study of beta chain features in type 1 diabetes. Findings and limits, study-wide: Shorter TCRB CDR3s, moderately but significantly so, were found in Type 1 diabetes patients in all four CD4+ subsets.

The source of this sequence is a young woman with type 1 diabetes. Source material: naive CD4+ T cells from blood.

CDR3 region: CASSLIQGRELFF. CDR3 nucleotides: TGTGCCAGCAGCCTAATACAGGGGCGGGAGCTGTTTTTT. V and J are TRBV7-3 and TRBJ2-2, with 7 bases lining up with TRBD1. CDR3 length equals 13 residues. V lost 5 bases, J lost 9 bases, and 6 bases stayed unmatched. Germline CDR1 SGHTA, CDR2 FQGTGA.